The 32 T cell receptor beta chains in this list originate from one sample, sequenced in a study of T cells in Graves' hyperthyroidism and ophthalmopathy. Amplified TCR beta CDR3 regions came from RNA transcripts. HTBI primers were used for first-round RT-PCR of the TCR CDR3. TCRdb called the multiplex PCR reads again in MiXCR, with one record for every CDR3 protein. The table shows 200,000 to 250,000 distinct CDR3 sequences, with over 15% occurring only once. The sample was blood. The receptors were gathered from a man in his forties or fifties with Graves' hyperthyroidism.

This clonotype has a handful of counts. This sequence joins TRBV18 and TRBJ2-3; D gene unclear. Trimming took off 0 bases at V and 0 bases at J, with 10 bases between the two ends. CDR1 is KGHSH and CDR2 is LQKENI in the germline V gene. CDR3 length: 16 amino acids. CDR3 sequence (DNA): TGTGCCAGCTCACCACCGAGCAGATATAGCACAGATACGCAGTATTTT. Translation: CASSPPSRYSTDTQYF. The variable domain in full, with the rest retrieved from reference TRBV18 and TRBJ2-3, is NAGVMQNPRHLVRRRGQEARLRCSPMKGHSHVYWYRQLPEEGLKFMVYLQKENIIDESGMPKERFSAEFPKEGPSILRIQQVVRGDSAAYFCASSPPSRYSTDTQYFGPGTRLTVL.

This clonotype was counted ten times or more. The chain links TRBV2 to TRBJ1-2; D is uncertain. Looked up from germline, CDR1 is SNHLY and CDR2 is FYNNEI. The CDR3 covers 14 residues. Trimming removed 0 bases at V and 2 bases at J, with 7 bases between. CDR3: CASSEARSNYGYTF. CDR3 bases: TGTGCCAGCAGTGAAGCCCGTTCAAACTATGGCTACACCTTC.

This chain uses TRBV7-2 with TRBJ1-1; the match to TRBD1 covers 9 bases. CDR1 and CDR2 (germline): SGHTA, FQGNSA. The CDR3 is made up of 13 amino acids. With 5 bases clipped from V and 8 bases from J, the junction kept 6 bases outside the gene matches. The CDR3 DNA follows: TGTGCCAGCAGCCCGCGGACAGGGGAGGAAGCTTTCTTT. Residues: CASSPRTGEEAFF.

This clonotype came up many times. The gene calls are TRBV9 and TRBJ2-7, with D tentatively TRBD1 (5 bases). The ends were cut back, 3 bases at V and 0 bases at J, with 10 bases in the middle. The CDR3 is 14 residues long. Germline lookup yields CDR1 SGDLS and CDR2 YYNGEE. CDR3 sequence reads: CASSETESSYEQYF. CDR3 sequence (DNA): TGTGCCAGCAGCGAGACAGAGAGCTCCTACGAGCAGTACTTC.

This clonotype was counted ten times or more. The V and J genes are TRBV12-3 or TRBV12-4 and TRBJ2-1; D is undetermined. This CDR3 is built from 12 residues. The V and J ends lost 3 bases and 7 bases respectively, with 7 bases between them. CDR3 region: CASSFWRNEQFF. The CDR3 DNA reads as TGTGCCAGCAGTTTCTGGAGAAATGAGCAGTTCTTC.

This clonotype appeared a few times. The chain has TRBV7-2 and TRBJ1-1; D is unresolved. Germline CDR1 is SGHTA and CDR2 is FQGNSA. V lost 0 bases to trimming and J lost 0 bases, with 11 bases between them. The CDR3 extends over 16 amino acids. Here the CDR3 reads CASSLAFTSLNTEAFF. The CDR3 bases are TGTGCCAGCAGCTTAGCGTTTACGTCCCTGAACACTGAAGCTTTCTTT. The full variable domain, completed using reference TRBV7-2 and TRBJ1-1, is GAGVSQSPSNKVTEKGKDVELRCDPISGHTALYWYRQSLGQGLEFLIYFQGNSAPDKSGLPSDRFSAERTGGSVSTLTIQRTQQEDSAVYLCASSLAFTSLNTEAFFGQGTRLTVV.

The chain has TRBV14 and TRBJ2-1; D gene ambiguous. The CDR3 loop spans 11 amino acids. Per the germline V gene, CDR1 is SGHDN and CDR2 is FVKESK. Trimming took 5 bases from V and 9 from J, leaving 8 bases between them. This CDR3 reads CASSRWVEQFF. In DNA, the CDR3 is TGTGCCAGCAGCAGGTGGGTTGAGCAGTTCTTC. The complete variable domain, with remaining parts taken from reference TRBV14 and TRBJ2-1, reads EAGVTQFPSHSVIEKGQTVTLRCDPISGHDNLYWYRRVMGKEIKFLLHFVKESKQDESGMPNNRFLAERTGGTYSTLKVQPAELEDSGVYFCASSRWVEQFFGPGTRLTVL.

This clonotype has at least ten counts. The chain links TRBV2 to TRBJ1-1, with 10 bases identical to TRBD1. The CDR3 is made up of 14 amino acids. Trimming at V came to 2 bases and at J to 4 bases, leaving 1 base not matched to a gene. Germline V gives CDR1 SNHLY, CDR2 FYNNEI. CDR3: CASSEWTGGTEAFF. As DNA, the CDR3 is TGTGCCAGCAGTGAATGGACAGGGGGCACTGAAGCTTTCTTT.

About this clonotype: Compared with germline, one end of the junction differs, possibly owing to a read error. The rearrangement links TRBV4-1 to TRBJ2-7; D gene uncertain. The CDR3 length is 16 residues. The germline V gene has CDR1 MGHRA and CDR2 YSYEKL. The CDR3 region is CVSSQEGLPKGYEQYF. The CDR3 DNA follows: TGCGTCAGCAGCCAAGAAGGGCTCCCTAAGGGCTACGAGCAGTACTTC.

The chain carries TRBV6-2 or TRBV6-3 and TRBJ2-7; D assignment may be TRBD1 or TRBD2 (5 bases each). Germline CDR1 is MNHEY and CDR2 is SVGEGT. CDR3 length equals 14 residues. The V and J ends lost 6 bases and 2 bases respectively, with 14 bases between them. The CDR3: CASRRDGITYEQYF. For the CDR3, the DNA is TGTGCCAGCAGACGGGACGGCATAACCTACGAGCAGTACTTC.

The sample holds many counts of this clonotype. This chain uses TRBV30 with TRBJ2-1; 8 bases fit TRBD1. CDR1 is GTSNPN and CDR2 is SVGIG in the germline V gene (reference sequence). V dropped 3 bases and J dropped 7; count of bases not matched to a gene: 5. The CDR3 covers 13 residues. CDR3 amino acids: CAWSRGLGNEQFF. The CDR3 bases are TGTGCCTGGAGCAGGGGGCTAGGTAATGAGCAGTTCTTC.

This clonotype showed up just a few times. The genes are TRBV4-1 and TRBJ1-1; D is perhaps TRBD1 (5 bases). The V gene's germline CDR1 is MGHRA and CDR2 YSYEKL. V dropped 2 bases and J dropped 6 bases, with 19 bases sitting between them. The CDR3 has 16 residues. The CDR3 DNA reads TGCGCCAGCAGCCAATTTTACGGGACCCCGGACGCTGAAGCTTTCTTT. Translation: CASSQFYGTPDAEAFF.

This clonotype has at least ten counts. The rearrangement uses TRBV20-1 and TRBJ2-1; D might be TRBD2 (6 bases). CDR3 length equals 14 residues. V was clipped by 1 base and J by 5 bases, with 12 bases between them. The germline CDR1 and CDR2 sequences are DFQATT and SNEGSKA (reference sequence). Here the CDR3 DNA reads TGCAGTGCTAGAGGCCCGAGACTAGACAATGAGCAGTTCTTC. It specifies CSARGPRLDNEQFF.

This chain connects TRBV7-9 to TRBJ2-7, with a tentative D call TRBD2 (7 bases). Trimming took off 6 bases at V and 3 bases at J, with 18 bases between the two ends. CDR3 length: 15 residues. CDR1 and CDR2 from the germline V gene are SEHNR and FQNEAQ (reference sequence). The CDR3 bases are TGTGCCAGCAGTTCACAGGCGGGGGCCGACTACGAGCAGTACTTC. Amino acid sequence: CASSSQAGADYEQYF.

This chain uses TRBV7-8 with TRBJ2-2, with TRBD2 identical over 12 bases. Losses at the gene ends were 4 bases for V and 5 bases for J; bases not matched to a gene: 5. Germline loops: CDR1 SGHVS, CDR2 FQNEAQ. The CDR3 covers 16 residues. The CDR3 here is CASSSRLAGVTGELFF. In nucleotides, the CDR3 is TGTGCCAGCAGCTCCCGACTAGCGGGAGTGACCGGGGAGCTGTTTTTT.

This clonotype was seen only a few times. The V gene is TRBV7-9, the J gene TRBJ1-1; D is ambiguous. V was clipped by 5 bases and J by 11 bases, with 18 bases between them. The germline CDR1 and CDR2 sequences are SEHNR and FQNEAQ (reference sequence). This CDR3 is 13 amino acids long. CDR3 region: CASSPAVQGKAFF. CDR3 DNA sequence: TGTGCCAGCAGCCCCGCCGTACAAGGGAAGGCTTTCTTT.

V is TRBV7-2 and J is TRBJ2-5; D perhaps matches TRBD2 (6 bases). Looked up from germline, CDR1 is SGHTA and CDR2 is FQGNSA. With 6 bases removed from V and 7 bases from J, the gap between germline ends came to 18 bases. The CDR3 runs to 14 residues. CDR3 nucleotide sequence: TGTGCCAGCAGTCAGATGCGGGGTTCCGCGACCCAGTACTTC. This codes for CASSQMRGSATQYF.

Many counts were recorded for this clonotype. V gene TRBV28 combines with J gene TRBJ2-7, with a possible D match to TRBD1 (5 bases). Trimming left V 3 bases short and J 6 bases short, with 15 bases between. The CDR3 is made up of 14 amino acids. Germline V gene data show CDR1 as MDHEN and CDR2 as SYDVKM. The chain's CDR3 is CASSLGRVLREQYF. In DNA form, the CDR3 reads TGTGCCAGCAGTTTGGGCAGGGTTCTGCGCGAGCAGTACTTC.

This clonotype has at least ten counts. This chain connects TRBV11-2 to TRBJ2-3; no definite D call. The V and J ends lost 1 base and 0 bases respectively, with 11 bases between them. Germline CDR1 SGHAT, CDR2 FQNNGV. The CDR3 length is 16 residues. The CDR3 sequence: CASSLGSSRSTDTQYF. The CDR3 region has the DNA TGTGCCAGCAGCTTAGGTAGTAGCAGAAGCACAGATACGCAGTATTTT.

This clonotype was found many times. The chain links TRBV20-1 to TRBJ1-3, with a weak D call TRBD1 (6 bases). The CDR3 length is 15 residues. The V end was cut by 6 bases, the J end by 2 bases, with 17 bases between. Germline values: CDR1 DFQATT, CDR2 SNEGSKA (reference sequence). The CDR3 nucleotides read TGCAGTGCACAGGACAGCCGGGGTGCTGGAAACACCATATATTTT. It yields the protein CSAQDSRGAGNTIYF.

The V and J genes are TRBV28 and TRBJ2-7; 7 bases are a match to TRBD1. The CDR3 sequence is 14 residues long. The J segment lost 3 bases and the V segment lost 6 bases, leaving 8 bases of the junction unmatched. Germline CDR1 and CDR2: MDHEN and SYDVKM. CDR3 bases: TGTGCCAGCAGCCCAGGGGGACGGGGCTACGAGCAGTACTTC. Translating gives CASSPGGRGYEQYF.

This clonotype has ten or more counts. V and J are TRBV20-1 and TRBJ2-5; D not resolved. The CDR3 extends over 15 amino acids. Trimming left V 0 bases short and J 0 bases short, with 11 bases between. Per germline, CDR1 DFQATT and CDR2 SNEGSKA (reference sequence). The CDR3 reads CSARELGSNQETQYF. The CDR3 coding sequence is TGCAGTGCTAGAGAATTGGGCAGTAACCAAGAGACCCAGTACTTC.

On this clonotype: A much more abundant neighbour one base away suggests this may be a read error. The rearrangement uses TRBV28 and TRBJ2-1, with 8 bases fitting TRBD2. J lost 10 bases, V lost 3 bases, and 8 bases had no gene match. The CDR3 sequence is 14 residues long. The germline V gene encodes CDR1 MDHEN and CDR2 SYDVKM. CDR3 residues: CASSFPGLVSEQFF. The DNA of the CDR3 is TGTGCCAGCAGTTTTCCGGGACTAGTCTCCGAGCAGTTCTTC.

The V gene is TRBV11-1, the J gene TRBJ2-1; 13 bases are a match to TRBD2. CDR3 length: 16 amino acids. CDR1 and CDR2 (germline): SGHAT, FQDESV (reference sequence). Trimming at V came to 5 bases and at J to 7 bases, leaving 8 bases not matched to a gene. The CDR3 DNA reads TGTGCCAGCAGCCATCCCGGACTAGCGGGAGATAATGAGCAGTTCTTC. Translating it yields CASSHPGLAGDNEQFF.

This clonotype has a count of ten or more. This rearrangement joins TRBV6-1 to TRBJ2-7; no reliable D call. The CDR3 runs to 12 residues. Germline values: CDR1 MNHNS, CDR2 SASEGT. Deletions cut 5 bases from V and 6 bases from J, with 11 bases between. CDR3 loop: CASSSRTSEQYF. The CDR3 region has the DNA TGTGCCAGCAGTTCCCGAACGAGCGAGCAGTACTTC.

This clonotype was detected ten times or more. V is TRBV27 and J is TRBJ2-7; D is possibly TRBD1 or TRBD2 (5 bases each). V gave up 4 bases and J gave up 2 bases, with 15 bases separating them. Germline-derived CDR1 and CDR2 are MNHEY and SMNVEV (reference sequence). The CDR3 spans 15 residues. This CDR3 reads CASSYSPGPPYEQYF. DNA for the CDR3: TGTGCCAGCAGTTATAGTCCGGGGCCTCCCTACGAGCAGTACTTC.

This clonotype came up a few times. The chain links TRBV4-1 to TRBJ2-3; D unresolved. CDR1 is MGHRA, CDR2 YSYEKL, per germline. The CDR3 sequence is 16 residues long. V was pared by 2 bases and J by 0 bases, with 12 bases between. CDR3 region: CASSQFGPFSTDTQYF. CDR3 sequence (DNA): TGCGCCAGCAGCCAATTCGGACCTTTTAGCACAGATACGCAGTATTTT.

This clonotype was counted at least ten times. The rearrangement uses TRBV7-9 and TRBJ2-1; 9 bases agree with TRBD1. CDR1 is SEHNR and CDR2 is FQNEAQ in the germline V gene (reference sequence). Trimming took 5 bases from V and 4 from J; bases not matched to a gene: 9. The CDR3 is made up of 16 amino acids. The chain's CDR3 is CASSPADRGIYNEQFF. The CDR3 DNA sequence: TGTGCCAGCAGCCCGGCGGACAGGGGCATTTACAATGAGCAGTTCTTC.

The chain is built from TRBV12-3 or TRBV12-4 and TRBJ2-3; D is undetermined. V was shortened by 6 bases and J by 2 bases, with 12 bases between the two germline ends. This CDR3 comprises 14 residues. CDR3 in DNA: TGTGCCAGCAGCCAAGCAGATGTCACAGATACGCAGTATTTT. Translation gives CASSQADVTDTQYF.

A few counts support this clonotype. The chain uses TRBV11-2 and TRBJ2-1; TRBD2 aligns across 9 bases. V lost 5 bases to trimming and J lost 4 bases; unmatched junction nucleotides: 6. Germline CDR1 and CDR2: SGHAT and FQNNGV. The CDR3 contains 15 residues. The CDR3 DNA sequence: TGTGCCAGCAGCGTGACTAGCGGAATATACAATGAGCAGTTCTTC. Translation: CASSVTSGIYNEQFF.

Note on this clonotype: The junction does not match germline at one end; this may be a read error. The V and J genes are TRBV6-1 and TRBJ1-4; possibly TRBD1 for D (6 bases). The CDR3 runs 14 residues. Germline lookup yields CDR1 MNHNS and CDR2 SASEGT. The CDR3 protein is CASTRDTWGEKLLF. The DNA of the CDR3 is TGTGCCAGCACCCGGGACACCTGGGGTGAAAAACTGCTTTTT.

In its sample, this clonotype was seen many times. This chain links TRBV6-1 with TRBJ1-5; D is perhaps TRBD1 (5 bases). V dropped 6 bases and J dropped 3 bases, with 15 bases sitting between them. The germline V gene has CDR1 MNHNS and CDR2 SASEGT. This CDR3 region has 15 residues. In nucleotides, the CDR3 is TGTGCCAGCAGCCAAGTGGGGCAGCTCAATCAGCCCCAGCATTTT. Translated, it gives CASSQVGQLNQPQHF.